Listed below are T cell receptor beta chains from one sample, sequenced in a study of Ad26.COV2.S vaccination and SARS-CoV-2 variants. The method was immunoSEQ multiplex PCR; TCRdb's version includes in-frame clones alone and lacks a portion of them. The sample carries some 480,000 clones, around 88% recorded once. This specimen consisted of peripheral blood, obtained in a trial of Ad26.COV2.S vaccine versus placebo. The receptor set was obtained from a person between 18 and 60 years old who received the Ad26.COV2.S COVID-19 vaccine or a placebo. Each CDR3 is given with its conserved first and last residue. D genes are given only for firm matches. Where a row states a size, it is once, few, many or the class of an expanded clone; other rows omit it.

-	TRBV10-3	-	TRBJ1-5	TGTGCCATCAGTGAGTCATTCGGGGGTAGCAATCAGCCCCAGCATTTT	CAISESFGGSNQPQHF
-	TRBV4-2	-	TRBJ2-7	TGTGCCAGCAGCCAAGGTCCCGCCTACGAGCAGTACTTC	CASSQGPAYEQYF
-	TRBV5-1	TRBD1	TRBJ2-1	TGCGCCAGCAGCGTAACAGGGGTTAAAAACAATGAGCAGTTCTTC	CASSVTGVKNNEQFF
-	TRBV27	-	TRBJ1-2	TGTGCCAGCAGTTCATACACCGGGACAAGACAGGGCTACACCTTC	CASSSYTGTRQGYTF
-	TRBV12-3/TRBV12-4	-	TRBJ2-2	TGTGCCAGCAGTTTGCGCGGCGGGGAGCTGTTTTTT	CASSLRGGELFF
-	TRBV30	-	TRBJ1-2	TGTGCCTGGAGTGAAGGGATCGCCGGTTATGGCTACACCTTC	CAWSEGIAGYGYTF
-	TRBV5-1	-	TRBJ1-1	TGCGCCAGCAGCTTGGCGGCAGGATTGAACACTGAAGCTTTCTTT	CASSLAAGLNTEAFF
once	TRBV28	-	TRBJ2-3	TGTGCCAGCAGTTCCTTATTCACAGATACGCAGTATTTT	CASSSLFTDTQYF
once	TRBV27	TRBD2	TRBJ2-3	TGTGCCAGCAGTTCTACCTCTCTAGCGGGAGTCCCAGATACGCAGTATTTT	CASSSTSLAGVPDTQYF
-	TRBV19	-	TRBJ1-5	TGTGCCAGTAGTCGTTCCGGGACCCTGCCCCAGCATTTT	CASSRSGTLPQHF
-	TRBV28	-	TRBJ1-2	TGTGCCAGCAGTCCCCTGGGCGGGGGCGCGGGCGGCTACACCTTC	CASSPLGGGAGGYTF
once	TRBV11-2	-	TRBJ1-2	TGTGCCAGCAGCTTACAGGTCCGGGCTGGCTACACCTTC	CASSLQVRAGYTF
-	TRBV29-1	TRBD1	TRBJ2-2	TGCAGCGTTGGGACAGGGGCGCCCGGGGAGCTGTTTTTT	CSVGTGAPGELFF
-	TRBV6-5	-	TRBJ2-1	TGTGCCAGCAAACCAACTGAACCCTACAATGAGCAGTTCTTC	CASKPTEPYNEQFF
-	TRBV15	-	TRBJ1-1	TGTGCCACCAGCAGAGATCTGGGGGGCACTGAAGCTTTCTTT	CATSRDLGGTEAFF
-	TRBV18	TRBD2	TRBJ2-1	TGTGCCAGCTCACCGCTCGCGGGGGGCAATGAGCAGTTCTTC	CASSPLAGGNEQFF
-	TRBV14	TRBD2	TRBJ2-2	TGTGCCAGCAGTTCAGCGGGAGTAGTCGGGGAGCTGTTTTTT	CASSSAGVVGELFF
-	TRBV5-8	-	TRBJ2-3	TGTGCCAGCAGCGGAACCGGGACACACTACACAGATACGCAGTATTTT	CASSGTGTHYTDTQYF
-	TRBV2	TRBD2	TRBJ2-7	TGTGCCAGCAGAGTAGCGGGAGCATCCCACGAGCAGTACTTC	CASRVAGASHEQYF
-	TRBV10-2	-	TRBJ2-1	TGCGCCAGCAGTGGGGTAGTGGGTCCAAACAATGAGCAGTTCTTC	CASSGVVGPNNEQFF
few	TRBV30	-	TRBJ1-6	TGTGCCTGGAAAAGATACGAAGGTTCACCCCTCCACTTT	CAWKRYEGSPLHF
-	TRBV6-2/TRBV6-3	-	TRBJ1-1	TGTGCCAGCAGCCCGACCCCGTACATGAACACTGAAGCTTTCTTT	CASSPTPYMNTEAFF
-	TRBV20-1	-	TRBJ2-1	TGCAGTGCTAGAGATCTCTTAGATTCGTTCTTC	CSARDLLDSFF
once	TRBV7-7	-	TRBJ2-2	TGTGCTAGCAGCTTAGAGGCAGGGAGGACCGGGGAGCTGTTTTTT	CASSLEAGRTGELFF
once	TRBV28	-	TRBJ2-1	TGTGCCAGCAGCCTGGGACGCTATGAGCAGTTCTTC	CASSLGRYEQFF
-	TRBV6-2/TRBV6-3	-	TRBJ2-1	TGTGCCAGCAGTAACCCCCCGACTACGTCGGGGGAGCAGTTCTTC	CASSNPPTTSGEQFF
-	TRBV15	TRBD1	TRBJ1-6	TGTGCCACCGGGGACAGGCGCTCCTATAATTCACCCCTCCACTTT	CATGDRRSYNSPLHF
-	TRBV28	-	TRBJ1-6	TGTGCCAGCAGTTCACCATCTTCACCCCGTTATTCACCCCTCCACTTT	CASSSPSSPRYSPLHF
once	TRBV7-2	TRBD2	TRBJ2-7	TGTGCCAGCAGCGTAAGGGGACTAGTCCTCTACGAGCAGTACTTC	CASSVRGLVLYEQYF
-	TRBV4-1	-	TRBJ2-7	TGCGCCAGCAGCCAAGGTCTTACAGACCCTAGGGGGGGCGAGCAGTACTTC	CASSQGLTDPRGGEQYF
-	TRBV6-6	-	TRBJ1-1	TGTGCCAGCAGTCCCCCAGGAGCACTCACTGAAGCTTTCTTT	CASSPPGALTEAFF
-	TRBV5-8	TRBD2	TRBJ2-1	TGTGCCAGCAGCTTGGTTGTGGTTGCGGGAGGGAACAATGAGCAGTTCTTC	CASSLVVVAGGNNEQFF
once	TRBV6-2/TRBV6-3	-	TRBJ1-5	TGTGCCAGCAGTCGGACGCTTAGCAATCAGCCCCAGCATTTT	CASSRTLSNQPQHF
few	TRBV28	TRBD1	TRBJ1-2	TGTGCCAGCAGTCCCGCCGGGACAGGGCACAACTATGGCTACACCTTC	CASSPAGTGHNYGYTF